Below, 7 T cell receptor beta chains from the same sample are listed, as sequenced in a study of response to subunit inactivated influenza vaccine (dated 2018 in TCRdb). The library was prepared using RT-PCR. These reads were obtained on an Illumina HiSeq 2500. In-frame beta chains were kept once TCRdb had trimmed the public reads at Q25 with fastp and called clones with MiXCR. Each record represents a unique CDR3 protein, reported with the most common genes and DNA among its rows. For this sample there are fewer than 800,000 distinct CDR3 sequences; 15% to 17% appear just once. About 9.9% of the sample is held by the ten biggest clonotypes. This specimen was PBMCs from blood, taken 12 days after vaccination. These receptors were collected from a man aged 50 or older who received an inactivated influenza vaccine. Donor details come from another sample of the same person, matched by shared clones.

The gene calls are TRBV6-5 and TRBJ2-3; 15 bases line up with TRBD2. This CDR3 comprises 17 residues. CDR1 is MNHEY, CDR2 SVGAGI, per germline. The V segment lost 2 bases and the J segment 2 bases; nucleotides outside the gene matches: 2. CDR3 region: CASSYGTSGGFTDTQYF. For the CDR3, the DNA is TGTGCCAGCAGTTACGGGACTAGCGGGGGGTTCACAGATACGCAGTATTTT.

The chain uses TRBV11-2 and TRBJ2-5, with D hard to call. CDR3 length: 13 amino acids. Per germline, CDR1 SGHAT and CDR2 FQNNGV. The V gene lost 5 bases and the J gene lost 10 bases, with 17 bases spanning the gap. The CDR3: CASSTQRSVGQYF. DNA for the CDR3: TGTGCCAGCAGCACCCAGAGGTCGGTGGGCCAGTACTTC.

This clonotype was counted between two and nine times. The V and J genes are TRBV20-1 and TRBJ2-3, with D maybe TRBD2 (6 bases). The germline gives CDR1 DFQATT, CDR2 SNEGSKA (reference sequence). V was clipped by 7 bases and J by 4 bases, with 15 bases between them. The CDR3 contains 13 residues. The CDR3 DNA reads TGCAGTGTAGATAGCGGAGGAGCAGATACGCAGTATTTT. Encoded protein: CSVDSGGADTQYF.

J is TRBJ2-7 and V is TRBV5-1; 7 bases are shared with TRBD2. CDR1 and CDR2 (germline): SGHRS, YFSETQ. Trimming removed 0 bases from V and 9 bases from J; junction bases left unmatched: 12. The CDR3 extends over 15 amino acids. CDR3 region: CASSLASSGGTWQYF. CDR3 bases: TGCGCCAGCAGCTTGGCCTCTAGCGGAGGGACCTGGCAGTACTTC.

In this sample, this clonotype turned up a few times. The chain links TRBV28 to TRBJ2-3; 7 bases are shared with TRBD1. This CDR3 has 14 amino acids. CDR1 and CDR2 from the germline V gene are MDHEN and SYDVKM. Germline trimming cut 10 bases from V and 4 bases from J; bases unmatched to any gene: 11. CDR3 loop: CATRLHTGADTQYF. The CDR3 coding sequence is TGTGCCACCCGCCTTCACACAGGGGCAGATACGCAGTATTTT.

The CDR3 nucleotides read TGTGCCAGCAGCTTAGGGTCACGCGGAGATACGCAGTATTTT. Its translation: CASSLGSRGDTQYF. The chain is built from TRBV7-8 and TRBJ2-3, with D unclear. In germline, CDR1 is SGHVS, CDR2 FQNEAQ. The CDR3 is made up of 14 amino acids. Trimming stripped 1 base from V and 5 bases from J, with 10 bases between.

CDR3 sequence (DNA): TGCGCCAGCAGCTCCAGGGAGCAACCGGATACGCAGTATTTT. This gives the protein CASSSREQPDTQYF. The J gene is TRBJ2-3, the V gene TRBV5-1; the D gene could be TRBD1 or TRBD2 (5 bases each). V was shortened by 3 bases and J by 6 bases, with 14 bases between the two germline ends. The CDR3 contains 14 residues. Germline CDR1 reads SGHRS; CDR2 reads YFSETQ.